This TCR beta chain was documented in a study of T cell responses to AZD1222 COVID-19 vaccine. Clones were read by immunoSEQ multiplex PCR, and TCRdb kept only the in-frame ones, dropping some. The data hold approximately 270,000 clones, with almost 95% observed a single time. Germline CDR1 and CDR2: ENHRY and SYGVKD. This CDR3 is built from 15 residues. V trimming: 2 bases; J trimming: 6 bases; junction bases outside the gene matches: 7. Study-level points and caveats: Donors were mostly white British, more females; clonal diversity possibly underestimated. Samples come after the peak T cell response, not at day 14.

Samples with a second dose at about 4 or about 12 weeks were pooled together. A word on this clone: Its antigen is unidentified.

This receptor was identified in an adult who received the AZD1222 COVID-19 vaccine. V is TRBV10-3 and J is TRBJ2-7; the match to TRBD2 covers 10 bases. Sequenced here: peripheral blood, sampled 28 days after the second AZD1222 dose. CDR3 amino acids: CAISEAAAGGSEQYF. CDR3 nucleotide sequence: TGTGCCATCAGTGAGGCGGCAGCGGGAGGGTCCGAGCAGTACTTC.